In its sample, the clone carrying this T cell receptor beta chain was seen a few times. Its specificity is unknown. Reverse transcribing all isolated RNA meant expressed TCRB transcripts were sequenced. TCRdb keeps only in-frame clones here, not all; method: immunoSEQ multiplex PCR. Of some 410,000 clones listed, approximately 13% are singletons. This record comes from a study of beta chain features in type 1 diabetes. At the level of the study: Age, gender and cell yields were similar between patients and healthy donors. The study, taken as a whole, reports: In cDNA sequencing, cells with high TCR expression could be over-represented.

The V and J ends lost 6 bases and 0 bases respectively, with 12 bases between them. The length of the CDR3 is 14 residues. The V gene's germline CDR1 is SGHNT and CDR2 YYREEE (reference sequence). The sequence was obtained from a man aged 25 to 40 in good health. The sequenced sample consisted of naive CD4+ T cells from blood. The chain uses TRBV5-4 and TRBJ1-1, with D perhaps matching TRBD1 (5 bases). CDR3 nucleotide sequence: TGTGCCAGCAACTCCCGGGGCATGAACACTGAAGCTTTCTTT. The encoded protein is CASNSRGMNTEAFF.